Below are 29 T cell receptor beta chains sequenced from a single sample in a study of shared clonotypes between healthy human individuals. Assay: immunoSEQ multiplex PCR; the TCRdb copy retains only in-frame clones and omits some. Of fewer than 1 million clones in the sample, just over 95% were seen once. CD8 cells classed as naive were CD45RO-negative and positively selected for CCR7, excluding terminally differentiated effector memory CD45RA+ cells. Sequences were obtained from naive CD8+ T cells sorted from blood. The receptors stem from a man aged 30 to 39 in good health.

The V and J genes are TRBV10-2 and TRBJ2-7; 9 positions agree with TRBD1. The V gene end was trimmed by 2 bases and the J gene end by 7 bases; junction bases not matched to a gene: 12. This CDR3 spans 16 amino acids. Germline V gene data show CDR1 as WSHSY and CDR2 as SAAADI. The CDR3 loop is CASSERSGTGLGEQYF. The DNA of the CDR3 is TGCGCCAGCAGTGAGAGATCGGGGACAGGGTTGGGGGAGCAGTACTTC.

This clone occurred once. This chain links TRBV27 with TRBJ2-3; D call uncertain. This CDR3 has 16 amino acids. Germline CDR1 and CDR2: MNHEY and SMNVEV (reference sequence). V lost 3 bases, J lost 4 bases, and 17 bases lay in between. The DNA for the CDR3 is TGTGCCAGCAGTTTTTATTGGACCAAACCCCCAGATACGCAGTATTTT. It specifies CASSFYWTKPPDTQYF.

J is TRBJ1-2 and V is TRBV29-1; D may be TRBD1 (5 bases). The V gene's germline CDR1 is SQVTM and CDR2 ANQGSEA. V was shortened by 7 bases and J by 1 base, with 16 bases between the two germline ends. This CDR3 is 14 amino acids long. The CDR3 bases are TGCAGCGCCGGGCGAATGACAGTTAACTATGGCTACACCTTC. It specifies CSAGRMTVNYGYTF. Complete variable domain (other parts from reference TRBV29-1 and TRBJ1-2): SAVISQKPSRDICQRGTSLTIQCQVDSQVTMMFWYRQQPGQSLTLIATANQGSEATYESGFVIDKFPISRPNLTFSTLTVSNMSPEDSSIYLCSAGRMTVNYGYTFGSGTRLTVV.

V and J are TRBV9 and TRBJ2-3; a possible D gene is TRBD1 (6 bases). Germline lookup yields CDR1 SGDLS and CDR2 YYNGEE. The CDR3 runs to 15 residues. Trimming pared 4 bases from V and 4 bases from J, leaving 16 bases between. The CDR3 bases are TGTGCCAGCAGCACATGGGACATGCGCTCAGATACGCAGTATTTT. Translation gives CASSTWDMRSDTQYF. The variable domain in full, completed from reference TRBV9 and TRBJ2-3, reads DSGVTQTPKHLITATGQRVTLRCSPRSGDLSVYWYQQSLDQGLQFLIQYYNGEERAKGNILERFSAQQFPDLHSELNLSSLELGDSALYFCASSTWDMRSDTQYFGPGTRLTVL.

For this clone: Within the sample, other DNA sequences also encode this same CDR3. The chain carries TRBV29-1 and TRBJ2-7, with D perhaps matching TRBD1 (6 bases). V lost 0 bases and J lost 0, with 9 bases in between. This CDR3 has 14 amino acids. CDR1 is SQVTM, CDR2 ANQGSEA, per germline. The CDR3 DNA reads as TGCAGCGTTGAAGATCCAGGGGACTCCTACGAGCAGTACTTC. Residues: CSVEDPGDSYEQYF.

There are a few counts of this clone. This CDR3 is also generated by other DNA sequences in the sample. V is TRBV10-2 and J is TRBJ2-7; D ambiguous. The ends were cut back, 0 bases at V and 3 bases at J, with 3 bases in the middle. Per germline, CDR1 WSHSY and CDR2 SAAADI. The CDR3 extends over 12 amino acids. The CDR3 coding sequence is TGCGCCAGCAGTGAGTCCTACTACGAGCAGTACTTC. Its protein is CASSESYYEQYF.

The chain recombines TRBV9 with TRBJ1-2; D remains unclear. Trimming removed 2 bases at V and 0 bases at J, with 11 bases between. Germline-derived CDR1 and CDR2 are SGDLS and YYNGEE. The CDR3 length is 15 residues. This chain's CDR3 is CASSVGQASNYGYTF. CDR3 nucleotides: TGTGCCAGCAGCGTGGGTCAGGCTTCTAACTATGGCTACACCTTC.

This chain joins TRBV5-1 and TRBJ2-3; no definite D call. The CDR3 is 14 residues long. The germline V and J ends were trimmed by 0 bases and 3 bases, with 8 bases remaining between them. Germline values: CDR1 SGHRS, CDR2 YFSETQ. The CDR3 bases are TGCGCCAGCAGCTTGGGGTGGGAAACAGATACGCAGTATTTT. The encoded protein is CASSLGWETDTQYF.

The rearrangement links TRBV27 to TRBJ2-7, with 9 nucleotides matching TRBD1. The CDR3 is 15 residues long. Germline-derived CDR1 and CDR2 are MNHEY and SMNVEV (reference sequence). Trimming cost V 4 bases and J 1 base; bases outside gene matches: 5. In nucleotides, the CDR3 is TGTGCCAGCAGTTCTTGGACAGGGGCGTCCTACGAGCAGTACTTC. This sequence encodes CASSSWTGASYEQYF.

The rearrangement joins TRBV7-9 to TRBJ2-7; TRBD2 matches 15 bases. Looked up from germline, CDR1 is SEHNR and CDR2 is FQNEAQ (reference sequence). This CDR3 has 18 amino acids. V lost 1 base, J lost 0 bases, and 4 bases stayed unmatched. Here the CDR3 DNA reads TGTGCCAGCAGCTTAGAGGGGACTAGCGGGAGGTCCTCCTACGAGCAGTACTTC. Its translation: CASSLEGTSGRSSYEQYF.

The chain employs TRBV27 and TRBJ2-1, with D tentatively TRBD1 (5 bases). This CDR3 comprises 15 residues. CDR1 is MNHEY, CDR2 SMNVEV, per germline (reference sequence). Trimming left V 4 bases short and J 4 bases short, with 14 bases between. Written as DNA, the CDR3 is TGTGCCAGCAGTTGGGGCACAATCTCATACAATGAGCAGTTCTTC. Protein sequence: CASSWGTISYNEQFF.

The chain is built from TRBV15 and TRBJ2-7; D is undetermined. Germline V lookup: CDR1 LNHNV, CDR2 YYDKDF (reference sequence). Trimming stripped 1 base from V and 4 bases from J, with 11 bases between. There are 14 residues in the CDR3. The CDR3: CATSRGGGLYEQYF. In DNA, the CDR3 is TGTGCCACCAGCAGAGGTGGCGGATTGTACGAGCAGTACTTC. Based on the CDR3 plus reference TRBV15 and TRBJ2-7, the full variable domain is DAMVIQNPRYQVTQFGKPVTLSCSQTLNHNVMYWYQQKSSQAPKLLFHYYDKDFNNEADTPDNFQSRRPNTSFCFLDIRSPGLGDTAMYLCATSRGGGLYEQYFGPGTRLTVT.

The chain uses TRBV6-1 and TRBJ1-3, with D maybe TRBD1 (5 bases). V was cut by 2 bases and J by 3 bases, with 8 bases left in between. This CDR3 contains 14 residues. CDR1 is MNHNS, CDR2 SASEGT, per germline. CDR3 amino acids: CASSERGSGNTIYF. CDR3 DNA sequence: TGTGCCAGCAGTGAAAGGGGAAGTGGAAACACCATATATTTT.

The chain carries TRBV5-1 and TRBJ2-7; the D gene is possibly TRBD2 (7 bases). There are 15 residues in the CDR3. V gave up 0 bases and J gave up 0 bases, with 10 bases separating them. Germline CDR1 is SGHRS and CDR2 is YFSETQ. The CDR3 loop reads CASSLGRGPSYEQYF. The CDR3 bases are TGCGCCAGCAGCTTGGGGCGGGGGCCCTCCTACGAGCAGTACTTC.

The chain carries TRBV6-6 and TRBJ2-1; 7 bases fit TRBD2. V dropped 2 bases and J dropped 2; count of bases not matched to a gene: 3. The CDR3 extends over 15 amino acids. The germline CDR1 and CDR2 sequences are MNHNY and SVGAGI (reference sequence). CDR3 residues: CASSYTSETYNEQFF. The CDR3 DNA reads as TGTGCCAGCAGTTACACTAGCGAAACCTACAATGAGCAGTTCTTC.

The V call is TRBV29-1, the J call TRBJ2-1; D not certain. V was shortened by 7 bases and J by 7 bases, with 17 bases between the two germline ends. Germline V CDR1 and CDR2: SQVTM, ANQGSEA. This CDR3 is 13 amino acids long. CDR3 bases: TGCAGCGCCATGGAAGGTAATCGGAATGAGCAGTTCTTC. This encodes CSAMEGNRNEQFF.

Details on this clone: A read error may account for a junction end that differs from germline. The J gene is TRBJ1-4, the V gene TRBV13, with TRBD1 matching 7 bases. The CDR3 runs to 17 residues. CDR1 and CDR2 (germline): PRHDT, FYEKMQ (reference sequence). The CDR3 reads CASSIGGGVATNEKLFF. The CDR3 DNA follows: TGTGCCAGCAGCATAGGGGGCGGGGTGGCAACTAATGAAAAACTGTTTTTT.

The CDR3 sequence: CASRERGTATQETQYF. Here the CDR3 DNA reads TGTGCCAGCAGAGAGAGGGGGACAGCGACTCAAGAGACCCAGTACTTC. The gene calls are TRBV2 and TRBJ2-5; 7 nucleotides agree with TRBD1. Trimming removed 6 bases from V and 2 bases from J; junction bases left unmatched: 12. The CDR3 sequence is 16 residues long. Germline V gene sequence: CDR1 SNHLY, CDR2 FYNNEI.

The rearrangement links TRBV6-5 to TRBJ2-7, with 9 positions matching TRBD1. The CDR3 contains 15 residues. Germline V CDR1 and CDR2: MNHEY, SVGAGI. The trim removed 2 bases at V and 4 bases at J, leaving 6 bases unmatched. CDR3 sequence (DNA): TGTGCCAGCAGTTACGGGGAGGACAGGGGTTACGAGCAGTACTTC. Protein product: CASSYGEDRGYEQYF.

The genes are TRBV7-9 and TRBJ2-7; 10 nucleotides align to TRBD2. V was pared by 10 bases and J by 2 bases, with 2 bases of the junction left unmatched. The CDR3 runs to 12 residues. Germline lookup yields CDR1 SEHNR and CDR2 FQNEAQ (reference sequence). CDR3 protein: CATSGGTYEQYF. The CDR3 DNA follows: TGTGCCACTAGCGGGGGCACCTACGAGCAGTACTTC.

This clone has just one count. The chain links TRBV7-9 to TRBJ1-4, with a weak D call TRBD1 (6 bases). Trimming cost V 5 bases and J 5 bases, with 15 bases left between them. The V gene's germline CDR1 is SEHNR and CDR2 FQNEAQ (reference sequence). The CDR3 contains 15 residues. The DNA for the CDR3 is TGTGCCAGCAGCCAAAAAGGGGGATGGAATGAAAAACTGTTTTTT. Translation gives CASSQKGGWNEKLFF.

DNA for the CDR3: TGTGCCAGCAGCGTAGATGGGTTTACAGGGGACTACGAGCAGTACTTC. Translating it yields CASSVDGFTGDYEQYF. The chain uses TRBV9 and TRBJ2-7; TRBD1 aligns across 7 bases. V trimming: 0 bases; J trimming: 3 bases; junction bases outside the gene matches: 9. The CDR3 is 16 amino acids. Germline loops: CDR1 SGDLS, CDR2 YYNGEE.

The CDR3 sequence is CASSLTGSNIEQFF. The CDR3, as DNA: TGTGCCAGCAGTTTGACAGGGTCGAATATTGAGCAGTTCTTC. The V call is TRBV25-1, the J call TRBJ2-1, with 7 bases that match TRBD1. The CDR3 covers 14 residues. Germline V CDR1 and CDR2: MGHDK, SYGVNS. The trim removed 5 bases at V and 9 bases at J, leaving 10 bases unmatched.

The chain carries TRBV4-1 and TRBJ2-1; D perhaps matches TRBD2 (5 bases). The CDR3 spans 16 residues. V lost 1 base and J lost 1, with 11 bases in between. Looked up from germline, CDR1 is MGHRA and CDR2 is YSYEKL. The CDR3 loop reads CASSQGAGGSYNEQFF. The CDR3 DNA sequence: TGCGCCAGCAGCCAAGGCGCGGGTGGGTCCTACAATGAGCAGTTCTTC.

The CDR3 region has the DNA TGCGCCAGCCAGGGACTATCGGGTTACGAGCAGTACTTC. It specifies CASQGLSGYEQYF. This sequence joins TRBV10-2 and TRBJ2-7, with 7 bases lining up with TRBD2. The germline CDR1 and CDR2 sequences are WSHSY and SAAADI. The CDR3 covers 13 residues. J was trimmed by 4 bases and V by 8 bases; bases with no gene match: 8.

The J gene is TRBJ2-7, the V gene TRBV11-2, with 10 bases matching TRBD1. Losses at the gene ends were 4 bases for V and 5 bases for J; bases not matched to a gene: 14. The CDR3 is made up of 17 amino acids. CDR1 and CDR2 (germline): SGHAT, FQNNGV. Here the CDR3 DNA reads TGTGCCAGCAGCTCCCTGTACGCCGGGACAGGGGACCACGAGCAGTACTTC. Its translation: CASSSLYAGTGDHEQYF.

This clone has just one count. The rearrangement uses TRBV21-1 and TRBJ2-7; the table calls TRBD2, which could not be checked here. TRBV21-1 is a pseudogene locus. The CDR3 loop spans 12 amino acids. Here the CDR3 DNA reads TGTGCCAGTAAGAGAAGCTCCTACGAGCAGTACTTC. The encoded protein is CASKRSSYEQYF.

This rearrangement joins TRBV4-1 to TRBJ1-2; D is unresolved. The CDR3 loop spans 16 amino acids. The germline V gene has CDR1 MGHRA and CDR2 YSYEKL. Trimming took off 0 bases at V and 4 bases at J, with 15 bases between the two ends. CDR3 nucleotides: TGCGCCAGCAGCCAAGAGGAAGGGAGCCTCTTCTATGGCTACACCTTC. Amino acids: CASSQEEGSLFYGYTF.

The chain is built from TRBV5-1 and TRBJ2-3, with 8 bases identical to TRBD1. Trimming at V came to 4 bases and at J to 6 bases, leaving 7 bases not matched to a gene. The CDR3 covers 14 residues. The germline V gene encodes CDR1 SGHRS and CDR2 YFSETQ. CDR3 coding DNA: TGCGCCAGCAGCCTCAGGGGGCCACGGGATACGCAGTATTTT. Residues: CASSLRGPRDTQYF.